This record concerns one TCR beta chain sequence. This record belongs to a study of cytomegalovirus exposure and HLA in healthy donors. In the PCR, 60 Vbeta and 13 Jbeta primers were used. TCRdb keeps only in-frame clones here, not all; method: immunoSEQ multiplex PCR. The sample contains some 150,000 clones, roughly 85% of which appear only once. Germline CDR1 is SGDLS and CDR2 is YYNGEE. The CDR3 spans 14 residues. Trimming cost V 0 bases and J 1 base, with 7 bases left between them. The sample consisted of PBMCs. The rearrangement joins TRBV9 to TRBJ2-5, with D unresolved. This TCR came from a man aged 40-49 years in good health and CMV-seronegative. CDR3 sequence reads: CASSVGALQETQYF. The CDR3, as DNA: TGTGCCAGCAGCGTAGGGGCCCTCCAAGAGACCCAGTACTTC.